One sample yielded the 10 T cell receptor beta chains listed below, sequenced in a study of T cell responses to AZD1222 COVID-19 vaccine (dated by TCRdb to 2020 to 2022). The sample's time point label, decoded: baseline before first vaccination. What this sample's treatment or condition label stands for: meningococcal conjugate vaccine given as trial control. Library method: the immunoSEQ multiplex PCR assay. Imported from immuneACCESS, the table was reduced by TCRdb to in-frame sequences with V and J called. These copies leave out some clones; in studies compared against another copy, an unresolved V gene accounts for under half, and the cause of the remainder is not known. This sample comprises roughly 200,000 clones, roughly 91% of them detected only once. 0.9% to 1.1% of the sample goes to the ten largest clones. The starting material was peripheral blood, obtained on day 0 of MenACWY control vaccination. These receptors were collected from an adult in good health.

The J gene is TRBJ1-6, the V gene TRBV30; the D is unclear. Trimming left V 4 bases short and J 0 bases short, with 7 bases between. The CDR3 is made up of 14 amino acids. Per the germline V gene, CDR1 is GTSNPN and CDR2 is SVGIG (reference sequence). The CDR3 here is CAWTGDSYNSPLHF. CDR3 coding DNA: TGTGCCTGGACCGGGGACTCCTATAATTCACCCCTCCACTTT.

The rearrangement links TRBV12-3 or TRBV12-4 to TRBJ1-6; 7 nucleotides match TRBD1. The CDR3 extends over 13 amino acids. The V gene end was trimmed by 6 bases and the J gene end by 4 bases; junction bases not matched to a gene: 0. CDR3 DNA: TGTGCCAGCAGGACAGGGTATAATTCACCCCTCCACTTT. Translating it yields CASRTGYNSPLHF.

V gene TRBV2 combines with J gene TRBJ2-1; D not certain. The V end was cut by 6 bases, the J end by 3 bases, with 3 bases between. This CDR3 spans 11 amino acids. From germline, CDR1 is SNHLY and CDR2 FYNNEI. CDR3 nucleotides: TGTGCCAGCAGACGCTACAATGAGCAGTTCTTC. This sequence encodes CASRRYNEQFF.

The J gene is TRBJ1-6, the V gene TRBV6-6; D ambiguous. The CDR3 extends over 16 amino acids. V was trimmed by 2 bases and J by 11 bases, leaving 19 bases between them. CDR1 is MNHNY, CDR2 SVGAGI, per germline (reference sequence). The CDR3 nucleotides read TGTGCCAGCAGTTACCTTGGGCCGGACGACCAACCACCCCTCCACTTT. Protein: CASSYLGPDDQPPLHF.

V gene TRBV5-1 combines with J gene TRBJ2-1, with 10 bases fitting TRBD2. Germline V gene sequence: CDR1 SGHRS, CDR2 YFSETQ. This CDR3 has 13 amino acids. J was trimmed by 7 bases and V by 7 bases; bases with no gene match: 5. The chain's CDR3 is CASGASGGNEQFF. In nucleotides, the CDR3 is TGCGCCAGCGGCGCTAGCGGGGGTAATGAGCAGTTCTTC.

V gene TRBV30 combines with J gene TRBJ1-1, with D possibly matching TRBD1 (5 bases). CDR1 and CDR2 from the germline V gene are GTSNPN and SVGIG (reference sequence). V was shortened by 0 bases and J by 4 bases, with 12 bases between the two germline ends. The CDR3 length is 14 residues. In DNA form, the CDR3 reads TGTGCCTGGAGTGTAGGGGACCCGCGCACTGAAGCTTTCTTT. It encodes CAWSVGDPRTEAFF.

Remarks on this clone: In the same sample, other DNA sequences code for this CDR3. The CDR3 is CASSLGQGSSPLHF. The CDR3 DNA reads TGCGCCAGCAGCCTCGGACAGGGAAGTTCACCCCTCCACTTT. The J gene is TRBJ1-6, the V gene TRBV5-1; TRBD1 matches at 8 bases. CDR1 SGHRS and CDR2 YFSETQ come from the germline V gene. The V and J ends lost 4 bases and 9 bases, in that order; junction bases with no gene match: 6. CDR3 length: 14 residues.

The CDR3 sequence: CASSLGVSLATEAFF. The CDR3, as DNA: TGTGCCAGCAGCTTGGGCGTTAGTCTGGCCACTGAAGCTTTCTTT. The chain carries TRBV5-5 and TRBJ1-1; D call uncertain. Trimming removed 0 bases at V and 4 bases at J, with 13 bases between. The CDR3 has 15 residues. Germline-derived CDR1 and CDR2 are SGHKS and YYEKEE (reference sequence).

As DNA, the CDR3 is TGTGCCAGTAGACCCGACGGGGCTGGAAACACCATATATTTT. Translated: CASRPDGAGNTIYF. The chain uses TRBV19 and TRBJ1-3, with unresolved D. Germline values: CDR1 LNHDA, CDR2 SQIVND (reference sequence). CDR3 length equals 14 residues. The V end lost 6 bases, the J end lost 2 bases, and 11 bases lay between the germline ends.

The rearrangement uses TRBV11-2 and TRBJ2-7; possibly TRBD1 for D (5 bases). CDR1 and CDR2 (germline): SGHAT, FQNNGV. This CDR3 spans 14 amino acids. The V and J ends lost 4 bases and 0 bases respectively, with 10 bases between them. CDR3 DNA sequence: TGTGCCAGCAGCTGGAGACAGTCCTCCTACGAGCAGTACTTC. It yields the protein CASSWRQSSYEQYF.